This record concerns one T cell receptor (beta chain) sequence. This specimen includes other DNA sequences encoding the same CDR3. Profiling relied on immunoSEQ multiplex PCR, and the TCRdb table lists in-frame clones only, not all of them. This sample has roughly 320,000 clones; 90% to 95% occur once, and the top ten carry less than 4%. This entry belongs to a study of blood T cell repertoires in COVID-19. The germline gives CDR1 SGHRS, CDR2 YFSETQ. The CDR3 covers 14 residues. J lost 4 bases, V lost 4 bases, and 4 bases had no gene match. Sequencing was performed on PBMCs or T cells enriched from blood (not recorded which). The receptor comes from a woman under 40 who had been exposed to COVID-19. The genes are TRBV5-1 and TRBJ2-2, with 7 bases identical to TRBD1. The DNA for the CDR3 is TGCGCCAGCAGCCCCGGGACAGCCACCGGGGAGCTGTTTTTT. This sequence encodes CASSPGTATGELFF.